These 18 T cell receptor beta chains originate from one sample sequenced in a study of shared clonotypes between healthy human individuals. Assay used: immunoSEQ multiplex PCR; TCRdb lists only in-frame clones, some missing. The sample lists 700,000 or so clones, about 78% seen once, with less than 2% in the top ten. Sequenced material: memory CD4+ T cells sorted from blood. Stated subset: CD45RA-negative fraction. These TCRs come from a woman aged 25 to 39 in good health.

The rearrangement links TRBV19 to TRBJ2-5, with 10 bases lining up with TRBD2. The CDR3 extends over 15 amino acids. V lost 3 bases to trimming and J lost 4 bases; unmatched junction nucleotides: 5. CDR1 and CDR2 (germline): LNHDA, SQIVND (reference sequence). The CDR3 region has the DNA TGTGCCAGTAGTATCGGCAGCGGGGGGGGAGAGACCCAGTACTTC. This codes for CASSIGSGGGETQYF.

This rearrangement joins TRBV15 to TRBJ2-3, with 8 bases that match TRBD2. This CDR3 contains 16 residues. Trimming took 2 bases from V and 4 from J; bases not matched to a gene: 8. Germline assignment: CDR1 LNHNV and CDR2 YYDKDF (reference sequence). The CDR3 coding sequence is TGTGCCACCAGCAGAAATTCGGCGGGAGGAGCAGATACGCAGTATTTT. It codes for CATSRNSAGGADTQYF.

The genes are TRBV19 and TRBJ2-7; 12 bases line up with TRBD2. CDR1 LNHDA and CDR2 SQIVND come from the germline V gene (reference sequence). This CDR3 contains 15 residues. V shed 8 bases, J shed 0 bases, and the junction held 5 bases outside the gene matches. As DNA, the CDR3 is TGTGCCAGTTCCCGGACTAGCGGGATCTCCTACGAGCAGTACTTC. Protein product: CASSRTSGISYEQYF.

This clone was counted ten times or more. The sample contains more than one DNA sequence encoding this CDR3. V is TRBV9 and J is TRBJ2-7; 9 bases map to TRBD2. This CDR3 comprises 15 residues. After removal of 0 bases from V and 0 bases from J, the junction contained 1 base not matched to a gene. Germline assignment: CDR1 SGDLS and CDR2 YYNGEE. CDR3 sequence (DNA): TGTGCCAGCAGCGTAGGACTAGCGGCCTCCTACGAGCAGTACTTC. Its protein product is CASSVGLAASYEQYF.

Remarks on this clone: A much larger clone is a single base away; this may be a read error. The J gene is TRBJ2-6, the V gene TRBV2; no reliable D call. This CDR3 contains 14 residues. The germline V gene encodes CDR1 SNHLY and CDR2 FYNNEI. With 4 bases removed from V and 0 bases from J, the gap between germline ends came to 4 bases. The CDR3 here is CASSANSGANVLTF. CDR3 bases: TGTGCCAGCAGTGCCAACTCTGGGGCCAACGTCCTGACTTTC.

This clone was seen once. This chain connects TRBV7-9 to TRBJ2-3; unclear D gene. Germline assignment: CDR1 SEHNR and CDR2 FQNEAQ (reference sequence). V was pared by 2 bases and J by 5 bases, with 5 bases between. CDR3 length: 12 amino acids. The CDR3 is CASSLTVDTQYF. CDR3 in DNA: TGTGCCAGCAGCTTAACGGTAGATACGCAGTATTTT.

A word on this clone: A read error may explain this, as a much larger clone is one base away. Other DNA sequences of this sample code for an identical CDR3. The chain carries TRBV5-1 and TRBJ2-2, with 7 bases identical to TRBD1. Trimming cost V 3 bases and J 5 bases; bases outside gene matches: 4. Germline loops: CDR1 SGHRS, CDR2 YFSETQ. This CDR3 has 14 amino acids. DNA of the CDR3: TGCGCCAGCAGCTGGGGGACAGCTACCGGGGAGCTGTTTTTT. Residues: CASSWGTATGELFF.

The V gene is TRBV6-1, the J gene TRBJ2-1; TRBD2 aligns across 9 bases. CDR1 is MNHNS and CDR2 is SASEGT in the germline V gene. This CDR3 region has 15 residues. V gave up 2 bases and J gave up 5 bases; unmatched junction bases: 4. CDR3 sequence (DNA): TGTGCCAGCAGTGAACTAGCGGGAACCCACAATGAGCAGTTCTTC. This sequence encodes CASSELAGTHNEQFF.

This clone appeared a few times. Other DNA sequences from this sample encode an identical CDR3 as well. The chain couples TRBV11-2 to TRBJ2-5, with no clear D. The V gene's germline CDR1 is SGHAT and CDR2 FQNNGV. Deletions cut 5 bases from V and 5 bases from J, with 6 bases between. The CDR3 is made up of 11 amino acids. This chain's CDR3 is CASSLSETQYF. CDR3 bases: TGTGCCAGCAGCCTGTCGGAGACCCAGTACTTC. Variable domain in full (rest from reference TRBV11-2 and TRBJ2-5): EAGVAQSPRYKIIEKRQSVAFWCNPISGHATLYWYQQILGQGPKLLIQFQNNGVVDDSQLPKDRFSAERLKGVDSTLKIQPAKLEDSAVYLCASSLSETQYFGPGTRLLVL.

There are a few counts of this clone. The chain combines TRBV29-1 with TRBJ2-3; the D is unclear. The CDR3 is 13 residues long. Germline values: CDR1 SQVTM, CDR2 ANQGSEA. Trimming shortened V by 3 bases and J by 1 base, and 8 bases separated the two germline ends. The CDR3 sequence: CSVDPKGTDTQYF. CDR3 nucleotides: TGCAGCGTTGACCCAAAGGGCACAGATACGCAGTATTTT.

At least ten counts were recorded for this clone. V and J are TRBV27 and TRBJ2-1; 11 nucleotides agree with TRBD2. V lost 3 bases and J lost 9; bases outside the gene matches: 7. The V gene's germline CDR1 is MNHEY and CDR2 SMNVEV (reference sequence). The CDR3 is made up of 15 amino acids. CDR3 DNA: TGTGCCAGCAGTTTGGTAGCGGGAGGGAAAATTGAGCAGTTCTTC. Its translation is CASSLVAGGKIEQFF.

This chain uses TRBV6-5 with TRBJ1-2, with 7 positions matching TRBD1. In germline, CDR1 is MNHEY, CDR2 SVGAGI. V shed 6 bases, J shed 5 bases, and the junction held 12 bases outside the gene matches. This CDR3 has 15 amino acids. The CDR3 loop reads CASRDSLGGAYGYTF. In nucleotides, the CDR3 is TGTGCCAGCAGGGACTCTTTAGGGGGCGCTTATGGCTACACCTTC.

In its sample, this clone was seen a few times. This chain uses TRBV29-1 with TRBJ2-5; D perhaps matches TRBD2 (6 bases). Per the germline V gene, CDR1 is SQVTM and CDR2 is ANQGSEA. This CDR3 is built from 15 residues. The V gene lost 1 base and the J gene lost 5 bases, with 17 bases spanning the gap. The CDR3 spells CSVEGSGTVGETQYF. The CDR3 DNA is TGCAGCGTTGAAGGGTCGGGGACTGTGGGGGAGACCCAGTACTTC.

This chain joins TRBV5-6 and TRBJ2-2; tentative D call: TRBD1 (5 bases). CDR1 and CDR2 (germline): SGHDT, YYEEEE. This CDR3 spans 15 amino acids. Between the trimmed V and J ends, which lost 4 bases and 0 bases, there was a span of 10 bases. The CDR3 DNA follows: TGTGCCAGCAGCACGACAGCCCCGAACACCGGGGAGCTGTTTTTT. Protein product: CASSTTAPNTGELFF. The full variable domain, with the rest looked up from reference TRBV5-6 and TRBJ2-2, is DAGVTQSPTHLIKTRGQQVTLRCSPKSGHDTVSWYQQALGQGPQFIFQYYEEEERQRGNFPDRFSGHQFPNYSSELNVNALLLGDSALYLCASSTTAPNTGELFFGEGSRLTVL.

The V and J genes are TRBV5-1 and TRBJ2-1; D may be TRBD1 (5 bases). Looked up from germline, CDR1 is SGHRS and CDR2 is YFSETQ. The CDR3 is 12 residues long. Trimming took off 7 bases at V and 6 bases at J, with 11 bases between the two ends. DNA of the CDR3: TGCGCCAGCCGCTACGACAGCAATGAGCAGTTCTTC. It codes for CASRYDSNEQFF.

The genes are TRBV18 and TRBJ1-4, with D unresolved. Germline V gives CDR1 KGHSH, CDR2 LQKENI. The CDR3 runs 14 residues. Trimming removed 3 bases from V and 5 bases from J, with 10 bases in between. CDR3 nucleotides: TGTGCCAGCTCACCTACCTCCCGAAATGAAAAACTGTTTTTT. Residues: CASSPTSRNEKLFF.

In this sample, this clone turned up many times. This chain uses TRBV5-1 with TRBJ2-7; 9 bases map to TRBD2. The CDR3 is 16 amino acids. J lost 6 bases, V lost 3 bases, and 13 bases had no gene match. Germline V gene data show CDR1 as SGHRS and CDR2 as YFSETQ. The CDR3 protein is CASSWAAAGGVPEQYF. The CDR3 DNA sequence: TGCGCCAGCAGCTGGGCTGCCGCGGGGGGGGTCCCCGAGCAGTACTTC. The variable domain in full, completed from reference TRBV5-1 and TRBJ2-7, reads KAGVTQTPRYLIKTRGQQVTLSCSPISGHRSVSWYQQTPGQGLQFLFEYFSETQRNKGNFPGRFSGRQFSNSRSEMNVSTLELGDSALYLCASSWAAAGGVPEQYFGPGTRLTVT.

The chain recombines TRBV5-6 with TRBJ1-6; D remains unclear. Between the trimmed V and J ends, which lost 2 bases and 6 bases, there was a span of 15 bases. This CDR3 is 16 amino acids long. The germline gives CDR1 SGHDT, CDR2 YYEEEE. DNA of the CDR3: TGTGCCAGCAGCTTCTCCTTCGCCCGGGGTAATTCACCCCTCCACTTT. Its translation is CASSFSFARGNSPLHF.